The source of this TCR beta chain is a study of vaccination effects on CD4 cells after COVID-19 (dated by TCRdb to the early 2020s). For context, the study as a whole: Post-vaccine samples across the study were collected a median of 72 days after the second dose, with a range of 14 to 241. SARS-CoV-2 spike-specific CD4+ TCR repertoires from before and after mRNA vaccination were compared in COVID-19 convalescent patients and in infection-naive vaccine recipients. Altogether, over 9 COVID-19 convalescent patients and several SARS-CoV-2-naive healthy vaccine recipients made up the full study. Cultures from other donors in the study were sequenced with the Oncomine TCR Beta short-read assay on an Illumina iSeq 100.

For this clone: This clone's antigen is unknown. Per-base quality was not reported, and no clone a single base away is much larger than it.

Library preparation used the immunoSEQ multiplex PCR assay. DNA from the cultured, isolated CD4+ T cells was subjected to TCR beta CDR3 sequencing. For the original study's pipeline: Non-productive TCR sequences were removed, reads were trimmed to the CDR3 region, and CDR3s of at least 7 amino acids were retained. Antigen-specific clonotypes were identified using the MANAFEST web app by comparison of expansion in peptide wells against reference cultures. Positive clones required FDR<0.05 expansion versus reference and all other wells, odds ratio above 5, and frequency above 0.1% in two replicate wells. A clonotype was called cross-reactive if it was significantly expanded both in SARS-CoV-2 spike wells and in at least one common cold coronavirus spike condition. Using the stringdist R package, CDR3 similarity was measured by Levenshtein distance, and unrooted trees were constructed with ape in R 3.6.1. In TCRdb, the immuneACCESS table is reduced to in-frame sequences with V and J assigned. These tables do not hold every clone; where another copy was compared, an unresolved V gene accounts for under half, and the others remain unexplained. V and J calls and clone size follow that table, whereas D and trimming were derived from the DNA. The sample table lists approximately 12,000 clones, about 72% of them with a count of one. Under 10% of the sample is taken by the ten largest.

In the ViraFEST assay, PBMC were stimulated with viral peptide pools, and antigen-specific CD4+ T cell clonotypes were then identified by expansion using TCR sequencing. After around 11 days of culture, CD4+ T cells were isolated with the EasySep CD4+ T cell isolation kit. Participants received two doses of either the BNT162b2 or the mRNA-1273 mRNA SARS-CoV-2 vaccine. Negative nucleocapsid antibody results before and after vaccination confirmed that the healthy vaccine recipients had no prior SARS-CoV-2 infection. A few million PBMC per well were cultured with around 10 ug/ml peptides in IMDM containing approximately 4.7% human AB serum, around 9.7 IU/ml IL-2 and gentamicin. On days 3 and 7, half of the culture medium was replaced with fresh IL-2-containing medium. Unless otherwise noted, each peptide stimulation condition was cultured in triplicate wells. PBMC were separated from whole blood using Ficoll-Paque Plus gradient centrifugation and were then either cryopreserved at -140C or used fresh. The overlapping peptide pools covered the spike proteins of SARS-CoV-2 and of the common cold coronaviruses HCoV-NL63, HCoV-OC43 and HCoV-229E. The QIAamp micro DNA kit was used to extract genomic DNA from the cultured CD4+ T cells.

Points the paper makes about the study in general: Marked clonal contraction was observed in both infection-induced and vaccine-induced clones at late post-vaccination timepoints, consistent with waning T cell responses. Only a small number of convalescent patients were included, and no early post-infection timepoints were available, which limited the study. In healthy vaccine recipients, vaccine-induced clones were almost all SARS-CoV-2 mono-reactive, with only 1 of 255 cross-reactive with common cold coronaviruses.

From the cysteine through the phenylalanine, the CDR3 covers 13 amino acids. Here the CDR3 DNA is all that survives: 39 bases in frame from base 1. The CDR1 and CDR2 encoded by the germline V gene (reference sequence) are LGHDT and YNNKEL. Trimming removed 0 bases from V and 4 bases from J, leaving 6 bases between the germline ends. This receptor was taken from a human donor who received a COVID-19 vaccine. The specimen was CD4+ T cells from PBMCs cultured with SARS-CoV-2 spike peptides, collected after COVID-19 vaccination. Read against the paper, the sample's cell subset or site label means: SARS-CoV-2 spike overlapping peptide pool stimulation. In this chain, TRBV3-1 (or the pseudogene TRBV3-2) is recombined with TRBJ1-2; too little of a D gene remains to name it. The CDR3 corresponds to CASSQESSYGYTF. The DNA sequence is given as TGTGCCAGCAGCCAAGAAAGCAGCTATGGCTACACCTTC.